The 15 T cell receptor beta chains given below trace back to one sample, sequenced in a study of shared clonotypes between healthy human individuals. Only in-frame clones appear in the TCRdb table, and some are missing; sequencing was by immunoSEQ multiplex PCR. The data show millions of clones, approximately 94% seen once. Terminally differentiated effector memory CD45RA+ cells were excluded from the naive CD8 cells, which were CD45RO-negative and positively selected for CCR7. The sample comprised naive CD8+ T cells from PBMCs. Source of these receptors: a man in his late teens or twenties in good health. Some clones in this sample may be carry-over from other donors' samples.

The gene calls are TRBV10-3 and TRBJ1-3, with D possibly TRBD1 on 6 matching bases. The CDR3 runs 15 residues. CDR1 and CDR2 (germline): ENHRY, SYGVKD. V lost 6 bases to trimming and J lost 0 bases, with 12 bases between them. The CDR3 spells CAIRAGANSGNTIYF. CDR3 coding DNA: TGTGCCATCAGAGCGGGGGCCAACTCTGGAAACACCATATATTTT.

The V call is TRBV14, the J call TRBJ2-3, with 11 bases identical to TRBD2. The CDR3 is 17 amino acids. J lost 2 bases, V lost 4 bases, and 8 bases had no gene match. In germline, CDR1 is SGHDN, CDR2 FVKESK. This CDR3 reads CASSRAGTSGFTDTQYF. CDR3 DNA sequence: TGTGCCAGCAGCCGCGCGGGGACTAGCGGATTCACAGATACGCAGTATTTT.

Concerning this clone: Other DNA sequences in the sample encode the same CDR3. This chain links TRBV9 with TRBJ2-1, with 9 bases aligning to TRBD2. V gave up 0 bases and J gave up 4 bases; unmatched junction bases: 5. CDR1 is SGDLS, CDR2 YYNGEE, per germline. The CDR3 is made up of 16 amino acids. DNA for the CDR3: TGTGCCAGCAGCGTAGCGGGTCTAGCGGGGTACAATGAGCAGTTCTTC. Its translation: CASSVAGLAGYNEQFF.

The chain has TRBV30 and TRBJ2-5; D gene unclear. The germline CDR1 and CDR2 sequences are GTSNPN and SVGIG (reference sequence). CDR3 length equals 14 residues. The germline V and J ends were trimmed by 2 bases and 1 base, with 11 bases remaining between them. The CDR3 DNA sequence: TGTGCCTGGAGTCGCCGACTGGCCCAAGAGACCCAGTACTTC. Residues: CAWSRRLAQETQYF.

The chain uses TRBV28 and TRBJ1-3; weak D call: TRBD1 (5 bases). The CDR3 contains 15 residues. The germline V and J ends were trimmed by 3 bases and 2 bases, with 11 bases remaining between them. CDR1 is MDHEN and CDR2 is SYDVKM in the germline V gene. The CDR3 region has the DNA TGTGCCAGCAGTTTTTGGGGGAGCACTGGAAACACCATATATTTT. Its translation is CASSFWGSTGNTIYF. The full variable domain, in which reference TRBV28 and TRBJ1-3 provide the parts outside the CDR3, is DVKVTQSSRYLVKRTGEKVFLECVQDMDHENMFWYRQDPGLGLRLIYFSYDVKMKEKGDIPEGYSVSREKKERFSLILESASTNQTSMYLCASSFWGSTGNTIYFGEGSWLTVV.

Regarding this clone: Other nucleotide sequences in the sample specify the same CDR3. The chain has TRBV19 and TRBJ2-2; the D is unclear. This CDR3 comprises 12 residues. CDR1 LNHDA and CDR2 SQIVND come from the germline V gene (reference sequence). V shed 2 bases and J shed 6 bases, with 4 bases lying between them. CDR3 residues: CASSISAGELFF. The CDR3 DNA reads as TGTGCCAGTAGTATAAGTGCCGGGGAGCTGTTTTTT.

Note on this clone: This CDR3 is also generated by other DNA sequences in the sample. V usage is TRBV9 and J usage is TRBJ2-1, with D possibly TRBD2 on 5 matching bases. The V end lost 0 bases, the J end lost 3 bases, and 7 bases lay between the germline ends. The germline V gene has CDR1 SGDLS and CDR2 YYNGEE. This CDR3 has 14 amino acids. CDR3 amino acids: CASSVAGFYNEQFF. Here the CDR3 DNA reads TGTGCCAGCAGCGTAGCGGGGTTCTACAATGAGCAGTTCTTC.

The CDR3 loop reads CASSRQGGTPYEQYF. In DNA form, the CDR3 reads TGTGCCAGCAGCCGACAGGGGGGTACCCCCTACGAGCAGTACTTC. The chain recombines TRBV7-9 with TRBJ2-5, with 9 bases lining up with TRBD1. The DNA end is more similar to TRBJ2-7, so the J call may be wrong. The germline gives CDR1 SEHNR, CDR2 FQNEAQ (reference sequence). This CDR3 spans 15 amino acids.

V gene TRBV11-2 combines with J gene TRBJ2-7, with a possible D match to TRBD2 (6 bases). Per the germline V gene, CDR1 is SGHAT and CDR2 is FQNNGV. The CDR3 extends over 15 amino acids. V was trimmed by 0 bases and J by 0 bases, leaving 9 bases between them. CDR3 sequence (DNA): TGTGCCAGCAGCTTAGAGGAGGGGCACTCCTACGAGCAGTACTTC. Amino acids: CASSLEEGHSYEQYF.

This clone came up once. The chain recombines TRBV28 with TRBJ2-1; a possible D gene is TRBD2 (6 bases). CDR1 and CDR2 from the germline V gene are MDHEN and SYDVKM. Trimming took off 1 base at V and 7 bases at J, with 11 bases between the two ends. The CDR3 has 14 amino acids. The CDR3 coding sequence is TGTGCCAGCAGTTTATTATCTGGGAGGAATGAGCAGTTCTTC. Translation gives CASSLLSGRNEQFF.

The chain carries TRBV27 and TRBJ2-3; possibly TRBD2 for D (7 bases). With 6 bases removed from V and 2 bases from J, the gap between germline ends came to 18 bases. CDR3 size: 16 residues. Germline assignment: CDR1 MNHEY and CDR2 SMNVEV (reference sequence). CDR3 nucleotides: TGTGCCAGCAGCCGGGGGGCAGGAGCTAACACAGATACGCAGTATTTT. This codes for CASSRGAGANTDTQYF.

The chain couples TRBV27 to TRBJ1-2; a weak D match, TRBD1 (6 bases). The length of the CDR3 is 13 residues. V lost 2 bases, J lost 4 bases, and 8 bases lay in between. CDR1 is MNHEY, CDR2 SMNVEV, per germline (reference sequence). CDR3 coding DNA: TGTGCCAGCAGTTTAAACAGGGTCTATGGCTACACCTTC. This translates into CASSLNRVYGYTF.

The chain carries TRBV6-6 and TRBJ2-1; 11 bases line up with TRBD2. The CDR3 is made up of 14 amino acids. V shed 8 bases and J 6 bases; nucleotides not matched to a gene: 6. Per germline, CDR1 MNHNY and CDR2 SVGAGI (reference sequence). In DNA, the CDR3 is TGTGCCAGCGTCCTAGCGGGAGGTTTCAATGAGCAGTTCTTC. Encoded protein: CASVLAGGFNEQFF.

The V gene is TRBV15, the J gene TRBJ1-5; TRBD1 agrees at 9 bases. The ends lost 5 bases at V and 1 base at J; junction bases unmatched: 3. CDR1 is LNHNV and CDR2 is YYDKDF in the germline V gene (reference sequence). The CDR3 spans 15 residues. In DNA, the CDR3 is TGTGCCACCAGCTCCGGGACAGGGAGCAATCAGCCCCAGCATTTT. Protein sequence: CATSSGTGSNQPQHF.

This chain uses TRBV7-9 with TRBJ2-7, with unresolved D. Deletions cut 4 bases from V and 3 bases from J, with 19 bases between. Germline-derived CDR1 and CDR2 are SEHNR and FQNEAQ (reference sequence). This CDR3 comprises 16 residues. The CDR3 spells CASSSLYSAEIYEQYF. The CDR3 region has the DNA TGTGCCAGCAGCTCCCTGTATTCGGCCGAGATCTACGAGCAGTACTTC.